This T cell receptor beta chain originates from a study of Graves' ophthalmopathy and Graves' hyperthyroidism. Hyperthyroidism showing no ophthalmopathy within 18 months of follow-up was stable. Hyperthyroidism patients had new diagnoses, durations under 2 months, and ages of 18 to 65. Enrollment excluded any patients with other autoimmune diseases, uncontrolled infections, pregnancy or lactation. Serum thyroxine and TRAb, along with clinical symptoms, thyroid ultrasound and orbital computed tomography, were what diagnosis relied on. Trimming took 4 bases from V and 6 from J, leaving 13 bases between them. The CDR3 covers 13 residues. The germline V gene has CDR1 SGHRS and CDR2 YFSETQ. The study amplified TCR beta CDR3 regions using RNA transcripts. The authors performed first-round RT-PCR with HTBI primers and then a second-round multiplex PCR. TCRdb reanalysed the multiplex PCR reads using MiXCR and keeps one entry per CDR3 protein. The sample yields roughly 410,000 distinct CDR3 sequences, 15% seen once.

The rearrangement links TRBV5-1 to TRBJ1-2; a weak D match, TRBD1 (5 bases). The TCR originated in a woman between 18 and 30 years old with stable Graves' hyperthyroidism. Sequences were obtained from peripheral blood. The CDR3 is CASSPPGADGYTF. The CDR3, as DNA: TGCGCCAGCAGCCCCCCCGGGGCTGATGGCTACACCTTC.